One and the same sample provided the 13 T cell receptor beta chains below, sequenced in a study of T cell repertoires in aging, cancer and after chemotherapy. TRB rearrangements spanning V, D and J were amplified using mixed TRB-A/B primers. TCRdb reanalysed the multiplex PCR reads using MiXCR and keeps one entry per CDR3 protein. The data contain about 340 distinct CDR3 sequences, around 23% of them singletons. Amplification of TCR beta used genomic DNA extracted from peripheral blood. Sequences were obtained from blood. These receptors originate from a human donor with a blood cancer.

This clonotype is judged medium-sized. The chain recombines TRBV19 with TRBJ1-2; D may be TRBD1 (6 bases). The CDR3 has 14 amino acids. CDR1 LNHDA and CDR2 SQIVND come from the germline V gene (reference sequence). Deletions cut 3 bases from V and 3 bases from J, with 11 bases between. Written as DNA, the CDR3 is TGTGCCAGTAGTATTAGCAGGGGAGACTATGGCTACACCTTC. Protein product: CASSISRGDYGYTF.

The V gene is TRBV11-2, the J gene TRBJ2-5, with 7 bases lining up with TRBD1. V trimming: 1 base; J trimming: 3 bases; junction bases outside the gene matches: 8. CDR1 and CDR2 from the germline V gene are SGHAT and FQNNGV. The CDR3 has 16 residues. CDR3 DNA sequence: TGTGCCAGCAGCTTAGCGCTTGGGCAGGGGGAAGAGACCCAGTACTTC. This sequence encodes CASSLALGQGEETQYF.

Relative to its sample, this clonotype is medium-sized. The DNA for the CDR3 is TGTGCCTGGTTTGACAGGGCGCAGACTGAAGCTTTCTTT. It specifies CAWFDRAQTEAFF. This chain joins TRBV30 and TRBJ1-1, with 7 nucleotides matching TRBD1. J was trimmed by 5 bases and V by 5 bases; bases with no gene match: 8. This CDR3 comprises 13 residues. Germline CDR1 reads GTSNPN; CDR2 reads SVGIG (reference sequence).

This clonotype has more than one count but fewer than ten. The chain carries TRBV30 and TRBJ1-5; maybe TRBD1 (6 bases). Trimming removed 2 bases at V and 3 bases at J, with 11 bases between. Per the germline V gene, CDR1 is GTSNPN and CDR2 is SVGIG (reference sequence). This CDR3 comprises 14 residues. The CDR3 here is CAWSRGGLNQPQHF. The CDR3 DNA reads as TGTGCCTGGAGTAGGGGGGGGCTCAATCAGCCCCAGCATTTT.

This clonotype was counted only a few times. This chain links TRBV24-1 with TRBJ1-5; D gene uncertain. V gave up 7 bases and J gave up 3 bases, with 15 bases separating them. The CDR3 runs 15 residues. CDR1 KGHDR and CDR2 SFDVKD come from the germline V gene. The CDR3 DNA is TGTGCCACCAGCGACGGTCAGCACCCCAATCAGCCCCAGCATTTT. It encodes CATSDGQHPNQPQHF.

This clonotype occurred a few times. This chain links TRBV27 with TRBJ2-2, with 7 bases aligning to TRBD1. Trimming cost V 2 bases and J 3 bases; bases outside gene matches: 9. Germline V CDR1 and CDR2: MNHEY, SMNVEV (reference sequence). The CDR3 length is 17 residues. The CDR3 region is CASSLRKGARYTGELFF. DNA of the CDR3: TGTGCCAGCAGTTTACGAAAGGGGGCGCGTTACACCGGGGAGCTGTTTTTT.

By share, this clonotype ranks as large (0.1 to 1%). The chain couples TRBV29-1 to TRBJ1-1; D gene unclear. With 5 bases removed from V and 0 bases from J, the gap between germline ends came to 4 bases. This CDR3 comprises 11 residues. Germline CDR1 SQVTM, CDR2 ANQGSEA. The CDR3 DNA sequence: TGCAGCGTTCGAGTGAACACTGAAGCTTTCTTT. It is translated as CSVRVNTEAFF.

By sample share, this clonotype is hyperexpanded. The rearrangement links TRBV6-5 to TRBJ1-2; a possible D gene is TRBD1 (6 bases). CDR1 and CDR2 (germline): MNHEY, SVGAGI. The CDR3 spans 12 residues. V lost 2 bases and J lost 8, with 9 bases in between. CDR3 loop: CASSYGGEGYTF. CDR3 nucleotides: TGTGCCAGCAGTTACGGGGGCGAGGGCTACACCTTC.

By share of the sample, this clonotype is large. This chain connects TRBV6-5 to TRBJ2-2; possibly TRBD1 or TRBD2 for D (6 bases each). CDR3 length equals 13 residues. The V end was cut by 8 bases, the J end by 2 bases, with 9 bases between. Germline assignment: CDR1 MNHEY and CDR2 SVGAGI. The CDR3 nucleotides are TGTGCCAGCTCGGGGGCCAACACCGGGGAGCTGTTTTTT. The encoded protein is CASSGANTGELFF.

V is TRBV30 and J is TRBJ2-7; 12 bases are a match to TRBD2. The CDR3 contains 14 residues. Germline CDR1 GTSNPN, CDR2 SVGIG (reference sequence). Trimming took 4 bases from V and 1 from J; bases not matched to a gene: 2. CDR3 region: CAWTSGRGSYEQYF. In nucleotides, the CDR3 is TGTGCCTGGACTAGCGGGAGGGGGTCCTACGAGCAGTACTTC. The full variable domain, with the rest looked up from reference TRBV30 and TRBJ2-7, is SQTIHQWPATLVQPVGSPLSLECTVEGTSNPNLYWYRQAAGRGLQLLFYSVGIGQISSEVPQNLSASRPQDRQFILSSKKLLLSDSGFYLCAWTSGRGSYEQYFGPGTRLTVT.

In this sample, this clonotype turned up a few times. V and J are TRBV14 and TRBJ2-7; D unresolved. V was shortened by 0 bases and J by 4 bases, with 10 bases between the two germline ends. Germline values: CDR1 SGHDN, CDR2 FVKESK. The CDR3 is made up of 14 amino acids. CDR3 sequence: CASSQDHRVYEQYF. DNA of the CDR3: TGTGCCAGCAGCCAAGATCACAGAGTGTACGAGCAGTACTTC.

The V call is TRBV11-2, the J call TRBJ2-3; tentatively, D is TRBD2 (7 bases). The CDR3 is 17 amino acids. V lost 1 base to trimming and J lost 9 bases, with 23 bases between them. CDR1 SGHAT and CDR2 FQNNGV come from the germline V gene. The CDR3 spells CASSLGGRGYTTGTQYF. Written as DNA, the CDR3 is TGTGCCAGCAGCTTAGGGGGGAGGGGGTACACCACAGGGACGCAGTATTTT.

This clonotype has only one observation. Since a much larger clone is just one base distant, this may be a read error. The chain links TRBV6-5 to TRBJ1-4; 7 nucleotides line up with TRBD1. The CDR3 length is 17 residues. CDR1 and CDR2 from the germline V gene are MNHEY and SVGAGI. CDR3 in DNA: TGTGCCAGCAGGGGGACAGTAAGAATCCTTGCTAATAAAAAACTGTTTTTT. Encoded protein: CASRGTVRILANKKLFF.